A selection of T cell receptor beta chains follows, all from one sample in a study of OX40 agonist ivuxolimab in advanced cancers. The protocol was immunoSEQ multiplex PCR, while the TCRdb copy is restricted to in-frame clones and leaves out a portion. The data show tens of thousands of clones, more than 80% seen once. Here the sequenced sample was CD4+ or CD8+ T cells sorted from blood, taken in a trial of the OX40 agonist ivuxolimab. Receptors originate from an adult with an advanced solid tumor such as melanoma, head and neck, liver or kidney cancer. CDR3s include the opening cysteine and the closing phenylalanine or tryptophan. Each record gives: J gene, V gene, D gene, clone size, CDR3 DNA, CDR3 protein. D genes are given only for firm matches. Size is omitted from some rows. Given values are once, few, many or a class for expanded clones.

J: TRBJ2-3; V: TRBV6-6; D: NA; size: NA; DNA: TGTGCCAGCAGTTATTTAGGGGCCTCCCGCACAGATACGCAGTATTTT; CDR3: CASSYLGASRTDTQYF
J: TRBJ2-4; V: TRBV29-1; D: NA; size: NA; DNA: TGCAGCGCTGGAGACAGTCTAAACATTCAGTACTTC; CDR3: CSAGDSLNIQYF
J: TRBJ1-2; V: TRBV28; D: NA; size: few; DNA: TGTGCCAGCGGCTGGGGCAGGGCTGGCTACACCTTC; CDR3: CASGWGRAGYTF
J: TRBJ1-2; V: TRBV18; D: TRBD1; size: NA; DNA: TGTGCCAGCTCATACAGGGGGGGCTATGGCTACACCTTC; CDR3: CASSYRGGYGYTF
J: TRBJ2-1; V: TRBV7-7; D: TRBD1; size: NA; DNA: TGTGCCAGCTGTTTTTGCAGGGGGCTCCAGCGTACAAAATATGAGCAGTTCTTC; CDR3: CASCFCRGLQRTKYEQFF
J: TRBJ1-1; V: TRBV30; D: NA; size: once; DNA: TGTGCCTGGAGTGTAGGGGGGACGGACACTGAAGCTTTCTTT; CDR3: CAWSVGGTDTEAFF
J: TRBJ2-1; V: TRBV7-2; D: NA; size: NA; DNA: TGTGCCAGCAGCTTATCGCGCGACTACAATGAGCAGTTCTTC; CDR3: CASSLSRDYNEQFF
J: TRBJ2-3; V: TRBV6-5; D: TRBD2; size: few; DNA: TGTGCCAGCAGTTACTCAGCAGCGGGAAGCCCAGATACGCAGTATTTT; CDR3: CASSYSAAGSPDTQYF
J: TRBJ2-3; V: TRBV5-1; D: NA; size: NA; DNA: TGCGCCAGCAGCCTTGCCAGGAACACAGATACGCAGTATTTT; CDR3: CASSLARNTDTQYF
J: TRBJ1-1; V: TRBV6-5; D: TRBD1; size: NA; DNA: TGTGCCAGCAGAGGGACAGGGGGCAACTACGCTGAAGCTTTCTTT; CDR3: CASRGTGGNYAEAFF
J: TRBJ1-2; V: TRBV28; D: NA; size: NA; DNA: TGTGCCAGCAGGACCCCGGGCTCGATATATGGCTACACCTTC; CDR3: CASRTPGSIYGYTF
J: TRBJ1-4; V: TRBV28; D: NA; size: NA; DNA: TGTGCCAGCAGGGGCGTTCAGAGAACTAATGAAAAACTGTTTTTT; CDR3: CASRGVQRTNEKLFF
J: TRBJ1-5; V: TRBV5-1; D: NA; size: medium-sized; DNA: TGCGCCAGCAGCTTGGTATCCGGGCTCAATCAGCCCCAGCATTTT; CDR3: CASSLVSGLNQPQHF
J: TRBJ1-3; V: TRBV9; D: NA; size: NA; DNA: TGTGCCAGCAGCCCTATTCCCACGGTACCCTCTGGAAACACCATATATTTT; CDR3: CASSPIPTVPSGNTIYF
J: TRBJ2-7; V: TRBV5-1; D: TRBD2; size: NA; DNA: TGCGCCAGCAGCTTGGTGGGGGGGACCTACGAGCAGTACTTC; CDR3: CASSLVGGTYEQYF
J: TRBJ1-4; V: TRBV25-1; D: NA; size: NA; DNA: TGTGCCAGTTCCCCGGGGGGGTTCGCAACTAATGAAAAACTGTTTTTT; CDR3: CASSPGGFATNEKLFF
J: TRBJ1-5; V: TRBV4-2; D: NA; size: NA; DNA: TGTGCCAGCAGCCAAGTGAGGGACACCAATCAGCCCCAGCATTTT; CDR3: CASSQVRDTNQPQHF